A selection of T cell receptor beta chains follows, all from one sample in a study of OX40 agonist ivuxolimab in advanced cancers. The method was immunoSEQ multiplex PCR; TCRdb's version includes in-frame clones alone and lacks a portion of them. This table has some 65,000 clones, 75% to 80% appearing once. Sequenced material: CD4+ or CD8+ T cells sorted from blood, taken in a trial of the OX40 agonist ivuxolimab. The source is an adult with an advanced solid tumor such as melanoma, head and neck, liver or kidney cancer. The CDR3 runs from the conserved cysteine through the conserved F or W. Each record gives: J gene, D gene, V gene, clone size, CDR3 DNA, CDR3 protein. D genes are given only for firm matches. Size is omitted from some rows. Given values are once, few, many or a class for expanded clones.

>TRBJ2-7|NA|TRBV30|NA
TGTGCCTGGAGTAGGCCAGGGAACTACGAGCAGTACTTC
CAWSRPGNYEQYF
>TRBJ2-7|TRBD1|TRBV9|NA
TGTGCCAGCAGCGTTCCGGGACAGGGTAACGAGCAGTACTTC
CASSVPGQGNEQYF
>TRBJ2-7|NA|TRBV15|NA
TGTGCCACCAGCAGAGACAGACAGGCAGCCCCCTACGAGCAGTACTTC
CATSRDRQAAPYEQYF
>TRBJ2-3|NA|TRBV6-5|NA
TGTGCCAGCAGTTACTCTGCGGGGCCAACCACAGATACGCAGTATTTT
CASSYSAGPTTDTQYF
>TRBJ2-1|TRBD2|TRBV10-1|NA
TGCGCCAGCAGTGCCCTAGCGGGAGCTTTTGAGCAGTTCTTC
CASSALAGAFEQFF
>TRBJ1-2|TRBD1|TRBV6-1|NA
TGTGCCAGCAGTGCCGCGACAGGGTCCTATGGCTACACCTTC
CASSAATGSYGYTF
>TRBJ2-7|NA|TRBV4-1|NA
TGCGCCAGCAGCCAAAGGACAACCTACGAGCAGTACTTC
CASSQRTTYEQYF
>TRBJ2-1|TRBD2|TRBV5-1|NA
TGCGCCAGCAGCTTGGGGGCGCCTAGCGGGAGGGATGAGCAGTTCTTC
CASSLGAPSGRDEQFF
>TRBJ1-3|NA|TRBV5-5|NA
TGTGCCAGCAGCTTGGCCTGGACAACCTCTGGAAACACCATATATTTT
CASSLAWTTSGNTIYF
>TRBJ2-5|TRBD1|TRBV2|NA
TGTGCCAGCAAAGGGGGCGGCGAGACCCAGTACTTC
CASKGGGETQYF
>TRBJ2-2|TRBD1|TRBV19|few
TGTGCCAGTAGCTCCAAGACAGGGGGCGTTGGGGCCGGGGAGCTGTTTTTT
CASSSKTGGVGAGELFF
>TRBJ2-5|TRBD1|TRBV5-1|NA
TGCGCCAGCAGCCTCTCTTCTCGCCGGGACAGGGGGCGAGAGACCCAGTACTTC
CASSLSSRRDRGRETQYF
>TRBJ2-1|NA|TRBV19|once
TGTGCCAGTAGTATAGGAGGTGGACAGAGGTACAATGAGCAGTTCTTC
CASSIGGGQRYNEQFF
>TRBJ2-5|NA|TRBV30|NA
TGTGCCTGGAGCCAGTCGGCCAGACAAGAGACCCAGTACTTC
CAWSQSARQETQYF
>TRBJ1-2|NA|TRBV7-9|NA
TGTGCCAGCAGCTTAGGGGCTCCATTTGCCGTTAACTATGGCTACACCTTC
CASSLGAPFAVNYGYTF
>TRBJ2-5|NA|TRBV6-1|NA
TGTGCCAGCGCAACGGCTGGGACCCAGTACTTC
CASATAGTQYF
>TRBJ2-3|NA|TRBV30|NA
TGTGCCTGGAGTCTGCTCGGGTTTGGCCAAGAAGATACGCAGTATTTT
CAWSLLGFGQEDTQYF
>TRBJ1-6|NA|TRBV30|few
TGTGCCTGGAGTGTACTAACGGGAGATTCACCCCTCCACTTT
CAWSVLTGDSPLHF
>TRBJ1-1|NA|TRBV2|NA
TGTGCCAGCAGTGAATCTTTTCCAGGACGATCGGGCACTGAAGCTTTCTTT
CASSESFPGRSGTEAFF
>TRBJ1-1|NA|TRBV6-5|NA
TGTGCCAGCACTCGGGAGGCGAACACTGAAGCTTTCTTT
CASTREANTEAFF
>TRBJ1-1|NA|TRBV4-1|NA
TGCGCCAGCAGCCCTCAGGGGCGCACTGAAGCTTTCTTT
CASSPQGRTEAFF
>TRBJ2-3|TRBD2|TRBV2|few
TGTGCCAGCAGTGAAAGGACTAGCGGGACAGATACGCAGTATTTT
CASSERTSGTDTQYF
>TRBJ2-2|NA|TRBV30|NA
TGTGCCTCAAACCCCCAGGCGGCCGGGGAGCTGTTTTTT
CASNPQAAGELFF
>TRBJ1-2|TRBD1|TRBV19|NA
TGTGCCACATCCGGGACAGACGTTATCTATGGCTACACCTTC
CATSGTDVIYGYTF
>TRBJ1-2|TRBD1|TRBV10-1|NA
TGCGCCAGCAGTGAGTCGGAGGGGGCGAACTATGGCTACACCTTC
CASSESEGANYGYTF
>TRBJ2-1|TRBD2|TRBV5-1|NA
TGCGCCAGCAGCTTGGGACTAGCTGATGAGCAGTTCTTC
CASSLGLADEQFF
>TRBJ2-1|NA|TRBV7-9|NA
TGTGCCAGCAGCTTAGACTCACTAGCACCGTACAATGAGCAGTTCTTC
CASSLDSLAPYNEQFF
>TRBJ1-5|NA|TRBV19|once
TGTGCCAGCGGGGGTTTTAGCAATCAGCCCCAGCATTTT
CASGGFSNQPQHF
>TRBJ1-5|NA|TRBV10-3|NA
TGTGCCATCAGTGAGTCGATTTTGTCCGCCAATCAGCCCCAGCATTTT
CAISESILSANQPQHF
>TRBJ2-1|NA|TRBV6-1|NA
TGTGCCAGCAGTGAAAGTTGGGGGCACCCCTACAATGAGCAGTTCTTC
CASSESWGHPYNEQFF
>TRBJ1-4|NA|TRBV30|NA
TGTGCCTGGAGCCGACCGGATAATGAAAAACTGTTTTTT
CAWSRPDNEKLFF
>TRBJ2-7|NA|TRBV11-3|NA
TGTGCCAGCAGCAAACTAGGCTCCTACGAGCAGTACTTC
CASSKLGSYEQYF
>TRBJ2-7|NA|TRBV11-2|NA
TGTGCCAGCGGAGACGGGGCAAGGTATTTGGGATTCAGCTCCTACGAGCAGTACTTC
CASGDGARYLGFSSYEQYF
>TRBJ2-5|TRBD2|TRBV2|NA
TGTGCCAGCAGCCAAGGGACTAGGGGCCAAGAGACCCAGTACTTC
CASSQGTRGQETQYF
>TRBJ2-7|NA|TRBV11-1|NA
TGTGCCAGCAGCTTAGCCGGGCCGAACGAGCAGTACTTC
CASSLAGPNEQYF
>TRBJ2-5|NA|TRBV6-1|NA
TGTGCCAGCAGTGAAGGTCGAACAGGGACCGAGACCCAGTACTTC
CASSEGRTGTETQYF
>TRBJ2-3|TRBD2|TRBV6-4|NA
TGTGCCAGCAGTGTACTAGCGGGGGGATCAGATACGCAGTATTTT
CASSVLAGGSDTQYF
>TRBJ2-3|NA|TRBV6-6|few
TGTGCCAGCACCGGGTGGGCAGATACGCAGTATTTT
CASTGWADTQYF
>TRBJ2-6|TRBD2|TRBV18|NA
TGTGCCAGCTCCGGGGGGGACGGGGCCAACGTCCTGACTTTC
CASSGGDGANVLTF
>TRBJ2-7|NA|TRBV7-3|NA
TGTGCCAGCAGCTTAAGAAGTCAGGGTGAGCAGTACTTC
CASSLRSQGEQYF
>TRBJ2-7|NA|TRBV5-1|once
TGCGCCAGCAGCTTCCCGGGTAGCAACGAGCAGTACTTC
CASSFPGSNEQYF
>TRBJ2-1|NA|TRBV19|NA
TGTGCCAGCGGCAAAGGGAGTGAGCAGTTCTTC
CASGKGSEQFF
>TRBJ2-6|NA|TRBV19|NA
TGTGCCACCCAAAACAGGGAGAGCGTCCTGACTTTC
CATQNRESVLTF
>TRBJ1-6|NA|TRBV11-1|NA
TGTGCCAGCAGCTTAGGGCGAGGCACACCCCTCCACTTT
CASSLGRGTPLHF
>TRBJ2-7|TRBD2|TRBV6-5|NA
TGTGCCAGCGAACGGAGCGGGGGGGCATACGAGCAGTACTTC
CASERSGGAYEQYF
>TRBJ1-6|NA|TRBV7-9|NA
TGTGCCAGCAGCTTAAGAGAACCACCTTCACCCCTCCACTTT
CASSLREPPSPLHF
>TRBJ1-2|TRBD1|TRBV7-3|NA
TGTGCCAGCAGCCCCCGGACAGGGGGAGATGGCTACACCTTC
CASSPRTGGDGYTF
>TRBJ2-7|TRBD2|TRBV28|NA
TGTGCCAGCAGAAACCCTGGACTAGCGGGAGTAGGCGAGCAGTACTTC
CASRNPGLAGVGEQYF
>TRBJ1-5|NA|TRBV6-1|few
TGTGCCAGCAGTGAAGCACGTGACCGGAGACAGCCCCAGCATTTT
CASSEARDRRQPQHF
>TRBJ1-1|TRBD1|TRBV10-3|NA
TGTGCCATCAGTGAGAGGGGGCGCACTGAAGCTTTCTTT
CAISERGRTEAFF
>TRBJ1-3|TRBD1|TRBV19|once
TGTGCCAGTATAGCCCGACAGGGAAGGAACACCATATATTTT
CASIARQGRNTIYF
>TRBJ2-5|NA|TRBV28|once
TGTGCCAGCAGTTTGAGACTGGGTTTTGCGGAGACCCAGTACTTC
CASSLRLGFAETQYF
>TRBJ1-2|NA|TRBV7-9|NA
TGTGCCAGCAGTCCGACAGGCAACTATGGCTACACCTTC
CASSPTGNYGYTF
>TRBJ1-1|TRBD1|TRBV30|NA
TGTGCCTGGAGTGCCGGACAGGGGTCCCCTGAAGCTTTCTTT
CAWSAGQGSPEAFF
>TRBJ2-1|TRBD1|TRBV2|NA
TGTGCCACCGGGACGGGACAGGAGTTCAATGAGCAGTTCTTC
CATGTGQEFNEQFF
>TRBJ2-2|TRBD1|TRBV19|NA
TGTGCCAGCGACAGGGGGCGAGACACCGGGGAGCTGTTTTTT
CASDRGRDTGELFF
>TRBJ1-2|NA|TRBV6-1|NA
TGTGCCAGCAGTGAGGACAGACTCTATGGCTACACCTTC
CASSEDRLYGYTF
>TRBJ1-5|NA|TRBV11-2|NA
TGTGCCAGCAGCCGTCAGCCCGATCAGCCCCAGCATTTT
CASSRQPDQPQHF
>TRBJ2-1|NA|TRBV7-9|NA
TGTGCCAGCAGCTTATCCGGGACCACAATAGGTGAGCAGTTCTTC
CASSLSGTTIGEQFF